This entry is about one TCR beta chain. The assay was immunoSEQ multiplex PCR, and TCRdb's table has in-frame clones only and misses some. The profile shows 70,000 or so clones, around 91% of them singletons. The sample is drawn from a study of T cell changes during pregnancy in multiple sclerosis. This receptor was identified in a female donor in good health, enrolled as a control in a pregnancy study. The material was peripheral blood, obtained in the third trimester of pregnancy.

CDR3 sequence (DNA): TGCGCCAGCAGCCAAGACACAGGGGGGGGCACTGAAGCTTTCTTT. Translating gives CASSQDTGGGTEAFF. This chain connects TRBV4-3 to TRBJ1-1; 8 nucleotides align to TRBD1. The ends lost 0 bases at V and 4 bases at J; junction bases unmatched: 4. This CDR3 spans 15 amino acids. From germline, CDR1 is LGHNA and CDR2 YSLEER.